A selection of T cell receptor beta chains follows, all from one sample in a study of blood T cells in healthy people across ages. TCRdb called the 5' RACE reads again in MiXCR, with one record for every CDR3 protein. The sample records some 930,000 distinct CDR3 sequences, about 29% being singletons. These same data were also listed under a study on T cells of mothers and their children.

Sequencing used blood. These receptors all stem from a woman in her thirties or forties in good health. The CDR3 runs from the conserved cysteine through the conserved F or W. Fields, in order: clone size, D gene, J gene, V gene, CDR3 protein, CDR3 DNA. D genes are given only for firm matches. Not every row has a clone size; where given, it reads once, few, many or a size class.

>once|NA|TRBJ1-1|TRBV6-2/TRBV6-3
CASSYPSEAFF
TGTGCCAGCAGTTACCCTTCCGAAGCTTTCTTT
>few|NA|TRBJ1-1|TRBV3-1
CASSQIVGGAEAFF
TGTGCCAGCAGCCAAATAGTCGGGGGGGCTGAAGCTTTCTTT
>many|NA|TRBJ1-6|TRBV6-6
CASRTVDNSPLHF
TGTGCCAGCAGGACAGTCGATAATTCACCCCTCCACTTT
>NA|NA|TRBJ1-5|TRBV21-1
CASYVEGGSNSNQPQHF
TGTGCCAGTTACGTGGAGGGGGGATCCAATAGCAATCAGCCCCAGCATTTT
>many|NA|TRBJ2-3|TRBV6-6
CASSQTLFTDTQYF
TGTGCCAGCAGCCAGACCCTTTTCACAGATACGCAGTATTTT
>NA|TRBD2|TRBJ2-1|TRBV7-9
CASGAGGCNEQFF
TGTGCCAGCGGAGCGGGGGGGTGCAATGAGCAGTTCTTC
>many|TRBD2|TRBJ2-1|TRBV18
CASSPLAGDNEQFF
TGTGCCAGCTCACCCTTAGCGGGGGATAATGAGCAGTTCTTC
>few|NA|TRBJ1-6|TRBV20-1
CSARDPSGVSYNSPLHF
TGCAGTGCTAGAGACCCCTCTGGGGTGTCCTATAATTCACCCCTCCACTTT
>few|NA|TRBJ1-2|TRBV7-9
CAGSPPGGYGYTF
TGTGCCGGCAGCCCGCCCGGGGGCTATGGCTACACCTTC
>many|NA|TRBJ1-2|TRBV3-1
CASSQGRGPGFGYTF
TGTGCCAGCAGCCAAGGCCGGGGTCCGGGGTTTGGCTACACCTTC
>many|NA|TRBJ2-7|TRBV6-7
CAKGGASYEQYF
TGTGCCAAAGGGGGGGCCTCCTACGAGCAGTACTTC
>many|NA|TRBJ1-5|TRBV7-2
CASSTHRDQPQHF
TGTGCCAGCAGCACACACAGGGATCAGCCCCAGCATTTT
>many|NA|TRBJ2-1|TRBV6-6
CASSYSRGDVYNEQFF
TGTGCCAGCAGTTACTCGAGAGGGGATGTCTACAATGAGCAGTTCTTC